This T cell receptor (beta chain) was found in a study of beta chain features in type 1 diabetes. Germline values: CDR1 MGHDK, CDR2 SYGVNS. The CDR3 covers 14 residues. V was trimmed by 5 bases and J by 0 bases, leaving 8 bases between them. The investigators reverse transcribed all of the isolated RNA, so they sequenced expressed TCRB transcripts. Data came from immunoSEQ multiplex PCR; TCRdb stores just in-frame clones and leaves some out. The sample contains roughly 450,000 clones, about 10% of which appear only once. The sequence was obtained from a woman under 30 in good health. Sequenced sample: naive CD4+ T cells from blood. The J gene is TRBJ1-3, the V gene TRBV25-1, with D hard to call. The CDR3 loop is CASSPGSSGNTIYF. The CDR3 DNA sequence: TGTGCCAGCAGTCCCGGTAGCTCTGGAAACACCATATATTTT.